This T cell receptor beta chain was identified during a study of blood T cell repertoires in COVID-19. In this sample, this clone turned up once. Authors' processing steps: Reference gene primer amplification in the assay estimated nucleated cell counts. Only in-frame clones appear in the TCRdb table, and some are missing; sequencing was by immunoSEQ multiplex PCR. D and trimming were read from the DNA, whereas the V and J calls and clone size are those reported in that table. The data show over 85,000 clones, with about nine tenths seen just once and around 5.3% held by the top ten. CDR1 is SGHTA and CDR2 is FQGNSA in the germline V gene. The CDR3 runs to 12 residues. V was clipped by 1 base and J by 7 bases, with 7 bases between them.

The genes are TRBV7-2 and TRBJ1-2; D is unclear. Material: peripheral blood. The sequence was obtained from a woman over 75 with acute or convalescent COVID-19. Here the CDR3 DNA reads TGTGCCAGCAGCTTAGATCCATTTGGCTACACCTTC. Protein: CASSLDPFGYTF.